What follows describes a single T cell receptor (beta chain). Its antigen is as yet unknown. This specimen belongs to a study of PD-1 blockade in classical Hodgkin lymphoma. The patients all showed relapse after autologous stem cell transplantation, while their brentuximab vedotin exposure varied. The assay was immunoSEQ multiplex PCR, and TCRdb's table has in-frame clones only and misses some. The sample has approximately 61,000 clones, approximately 92% seen once. Study-wide points: Complete responders had baseline diversity similar to newly diagnosed patients. By C4D1, CD4+ diversity increased significantly, especially in complete responders.

This TCR was recovered from a human donor with classical Hodgkin lymphoma. This sample comprised peripheral blood mononuclear cells (PBMCs), obtained at baseline.

CDR3 DNA: TGTGCCAGCAGTTACGTCACCAGGGGGTACGAGCAGTACTTC. It is translated as CASSYVTRGYEQYF. This chain joins TRBV6-5 and TRBJ2-7, with 7 bases identical to TRBD1. With 2 bases clipped from V and 4 bases from J, the junction kept 5 bases outside the gene matches. This CDR3 contains 14 residues. From germline, CDR1 is MNHEY and CDR2 SVGAGI.